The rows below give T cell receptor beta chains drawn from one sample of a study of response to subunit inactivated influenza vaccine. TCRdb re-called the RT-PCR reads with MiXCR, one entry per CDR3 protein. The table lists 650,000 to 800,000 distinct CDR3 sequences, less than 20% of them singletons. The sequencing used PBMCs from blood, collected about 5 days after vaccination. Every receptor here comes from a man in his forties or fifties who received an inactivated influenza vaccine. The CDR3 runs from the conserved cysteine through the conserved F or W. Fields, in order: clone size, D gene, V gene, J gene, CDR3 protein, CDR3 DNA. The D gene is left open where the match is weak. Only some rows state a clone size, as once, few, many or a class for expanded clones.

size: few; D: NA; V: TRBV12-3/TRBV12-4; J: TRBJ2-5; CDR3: CASSLASGFVGAQYF; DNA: TGTGCCAGCAGTTTAGCTTCTGGATTCGTGGGGGCCCAGTACTTC
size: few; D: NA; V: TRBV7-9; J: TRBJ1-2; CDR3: CASSLNRVFGYTF; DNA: TGTGCCAGCAGCCTCAACCGGGTTTTCGGCTACACCTTC
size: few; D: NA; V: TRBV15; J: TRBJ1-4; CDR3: CATSNVGRMGEKLFF; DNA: TGTGCCACCAGCAATGTGGGCAGGATGGGTGAAAAACTGTTTTTT
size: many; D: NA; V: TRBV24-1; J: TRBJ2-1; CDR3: CATSDAARVAYNEQFF; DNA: TGTGCCACCAGTGATGCCGCTCGAGTTGCCTACAATGAGCAGTTCTTC
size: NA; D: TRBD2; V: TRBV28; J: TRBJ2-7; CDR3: CASNPTSLIYEQYF; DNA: TGTGCCAGCAACCCGACTAGCTTGATCTACGAGCAGTACTTC
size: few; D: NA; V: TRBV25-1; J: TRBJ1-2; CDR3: CASSGARAFRGYTF; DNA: TGTGCCAGCAGTGGGGCCAGGGCGTTTCGTGGCTACACCTTC
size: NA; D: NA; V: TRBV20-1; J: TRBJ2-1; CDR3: CSAREAAPEQFF; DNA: TGCAGTGCTAGAGAGGCAGCTCCCGAGCAGTTCTTC
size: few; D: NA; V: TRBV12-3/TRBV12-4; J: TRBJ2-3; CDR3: CASSPGAPTDTQYF; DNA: TGTGCCAGCAGTCCGGGAGCCCCCACAGATACGCAGTATTTT
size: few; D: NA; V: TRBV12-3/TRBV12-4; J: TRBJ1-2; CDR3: CASSPTQSGYTF; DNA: TGTGCCAGCAGTCCCACCCAGTCAGGCTACACCTTC
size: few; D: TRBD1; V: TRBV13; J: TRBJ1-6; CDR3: CASSPGQSSPLHF; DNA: TGTGCCAGCAGCCCGGGACAGAGTTCACCCCTCCACTTT
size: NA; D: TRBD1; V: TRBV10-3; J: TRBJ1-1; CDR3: CATRQGGMNTEAFF; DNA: TGTGCCACTAGACAGGGAGGGATGAACACTGAAGCTTTCTTT
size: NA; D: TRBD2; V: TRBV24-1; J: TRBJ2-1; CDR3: CATSDRLAGYNEQFF; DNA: TGTGCCACCAGTGACCGACTAGCAGGATACAATGAGCAGTTCTTC
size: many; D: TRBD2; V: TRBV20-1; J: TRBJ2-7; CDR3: CSAKLAAPEQYF; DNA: TGCAGTGCCAAACTAGCGGCACCCGAGCAGTACTTC
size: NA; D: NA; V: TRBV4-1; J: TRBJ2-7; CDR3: CASSQGGTADKQYF; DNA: TGCGCCAGCAGCCAAGGCGGGACTGCAGATAAGCAGTACTTC
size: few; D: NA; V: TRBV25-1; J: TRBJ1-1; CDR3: CASVGPAATEAFF; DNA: TGTGCCAGCGTTGGACCGGCGGCCACTGAAGCTTTCTTT
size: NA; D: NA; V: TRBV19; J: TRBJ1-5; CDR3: CASQNNDLRVNQPQHF; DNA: TGTGCCTCCCAAAACAACGATCTTCGGGTCAATCAGCCCCAGCATTTT
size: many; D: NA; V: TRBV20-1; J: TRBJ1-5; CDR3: CSARDFGRSNQPQHF; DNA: TGCAGTGCTAGAGATTTTGGGCGGAGCAATCAGCCCCAGCATTTT
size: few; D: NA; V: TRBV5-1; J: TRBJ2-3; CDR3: CASKPTGSSTDTQYF; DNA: TGCGCCAGTAAACCGACTGGGTCATCCACAGATACGCAGTATTTT
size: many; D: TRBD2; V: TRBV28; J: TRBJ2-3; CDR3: CASSFEAGGITDTQYF; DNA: TGTGCCAGCAGTTTCGAGGCGGGGGGCATCACAGATACGCAGTATTTT
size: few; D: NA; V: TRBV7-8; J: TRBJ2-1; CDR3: CASSRGVELREQFF; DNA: TGTGCCAGCAGCCGCGGAGTAGAACTTAGAGAGCAGTTCTTC
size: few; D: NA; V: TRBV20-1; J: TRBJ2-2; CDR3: CSARRVQGLGELFF; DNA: TGCAGTGCTAGACGTGTACAGGGCCTCGGGGAGCTGTTTTTT
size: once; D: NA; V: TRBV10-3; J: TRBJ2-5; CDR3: CATGVGYQETQYF; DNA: TGTGCCACCGGAGTCGGGTACCAAGAGACCCAGTACTTC
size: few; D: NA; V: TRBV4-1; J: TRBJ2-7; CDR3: CASSQGESTRYEQYF; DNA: TGCGCCAGCAGCCAAGGTGAGAGCACTAGGTACGAGCAGTACTTC
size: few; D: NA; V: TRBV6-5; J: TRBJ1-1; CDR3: CASSYSVEGGTTEAFF; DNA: TGTGCCAGCAGTTACTCTGTGGAAGGGGGGACCACTGAAGCTTTCTTT
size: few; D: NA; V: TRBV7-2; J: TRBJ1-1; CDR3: CASSNPGNTEAFF; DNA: TGTGCCAGCAGTAACCCCGGGAACACTGAAGCTTTCTTT
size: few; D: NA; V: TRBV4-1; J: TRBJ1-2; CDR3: CASSYEARVGYTF; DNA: TGCGCCAGCAGCTACGAGGCCCGGGTTGGCTACACCTTC
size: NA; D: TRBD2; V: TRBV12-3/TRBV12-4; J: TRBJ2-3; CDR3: CASSFHYSAGVGDTQYF; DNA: TGTGCCAGCAGTTTCCACTATTCGGCGGGGGTCGGGGATACGCAGTATTTT
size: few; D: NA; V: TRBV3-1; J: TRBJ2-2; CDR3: CASSTDLPGQASNTGELFF; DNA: TGTGCCAGCAGCACAGACCTTCCGGGACAAGCTTCGAACACCGGGGAGCTGTTTTTT
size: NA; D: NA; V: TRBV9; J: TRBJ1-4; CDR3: CASSGRTALGEKLFF; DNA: TGTGCCAGCAGCGGTCGGACAGCCCTTGGTGAAAAACTGTTTTTT
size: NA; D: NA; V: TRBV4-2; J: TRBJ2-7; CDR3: CASSQEGGTAYEQYF; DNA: TGTGCCAGCAGCCAAGAGGGGGGGACAGCCTACGAGCAGTACTTC
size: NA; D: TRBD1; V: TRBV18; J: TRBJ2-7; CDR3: CASSPPPGQESYEQYF; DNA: TGTGCCAGCTCACCACCACCGGGACAGGAGTCCTACGAGCAGTACTTC
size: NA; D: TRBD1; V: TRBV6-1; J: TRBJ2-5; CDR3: CASSRPGQGKMSQYF; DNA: TGTGCCAGCAGTCGCCCGGGACAGGGGAAAATGTCCCAGTACTTC
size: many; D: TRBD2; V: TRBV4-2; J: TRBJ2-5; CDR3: CASSRLAGELETQYF; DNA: TGTGCCAGCAGCCGATTAGCGGGGGAACTTGAGACCCAGTACTTC
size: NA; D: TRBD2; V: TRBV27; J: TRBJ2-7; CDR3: CASSLLAGIYEQYF; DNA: TGTGCCAGCAGTTTGCTAGCGGGAATCTACGAGCAGTACTTC
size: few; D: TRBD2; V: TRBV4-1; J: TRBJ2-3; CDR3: CASSQGSSGGAIDTQYF; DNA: TGCGCCAGCAGCCAAGGGTCTAGCGGGGGGGCGATAGATACGCAGTATTTT
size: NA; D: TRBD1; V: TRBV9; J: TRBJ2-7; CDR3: CASSMGTGASYEQYF; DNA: TGTGCCAGCAGCATGGGGACAGGGGCATCCTACGAGCAGTACTTC
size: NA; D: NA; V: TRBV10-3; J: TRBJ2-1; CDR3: CATIRDCSYNEQFF; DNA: TGTGCCACCATCCGGGACTGTTCCTACAATGAGCAGTTCTTC
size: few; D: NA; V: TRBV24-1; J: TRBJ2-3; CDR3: CATSDPQGPQYF; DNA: TGTGCCACCAGTGATCCCCAAGGACCCCAGTATTTT
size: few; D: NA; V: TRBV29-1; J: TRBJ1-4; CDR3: CSVGGIGEKLFF; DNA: TGCAGCGTTGGGGGGATCGGTGAAAAACTGTTTTTT
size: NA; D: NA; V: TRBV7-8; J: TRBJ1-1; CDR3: CASSLVRGPDTEAFF; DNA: TGTGCCAGCAGCTTAGTTCGGGGGCCCGACACTGAAGCTTTCTTT
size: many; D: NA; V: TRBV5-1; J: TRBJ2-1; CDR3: CASSSEWVTNEQFF; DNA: TGCGCCAGCAGCTCTGAGTGGGTAACCAATGAGCAGTTCTTC
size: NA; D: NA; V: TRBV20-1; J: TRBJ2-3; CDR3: CSAIEIRDTQYF; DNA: TGCAGTGCTATAGAGATCCGGGATACGCAGTATTTT